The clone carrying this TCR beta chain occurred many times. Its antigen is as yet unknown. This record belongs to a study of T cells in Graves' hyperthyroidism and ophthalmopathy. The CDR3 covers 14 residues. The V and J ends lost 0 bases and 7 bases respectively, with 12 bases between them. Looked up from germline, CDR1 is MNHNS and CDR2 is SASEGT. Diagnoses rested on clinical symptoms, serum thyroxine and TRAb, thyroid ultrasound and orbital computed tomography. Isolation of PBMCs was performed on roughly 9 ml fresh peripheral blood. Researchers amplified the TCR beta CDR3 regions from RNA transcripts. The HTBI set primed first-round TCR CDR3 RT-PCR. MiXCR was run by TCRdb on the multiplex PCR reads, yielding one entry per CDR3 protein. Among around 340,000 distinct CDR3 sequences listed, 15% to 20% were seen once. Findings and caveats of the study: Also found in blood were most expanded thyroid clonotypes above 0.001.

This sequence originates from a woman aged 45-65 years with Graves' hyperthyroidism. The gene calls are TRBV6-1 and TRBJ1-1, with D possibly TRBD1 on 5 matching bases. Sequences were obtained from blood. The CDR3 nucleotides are TGTGCCAGCAGTGAAGCAGGGCAGGGAGGTGAAGCTTTCTTT. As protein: CASSEAGQGGEAFF.